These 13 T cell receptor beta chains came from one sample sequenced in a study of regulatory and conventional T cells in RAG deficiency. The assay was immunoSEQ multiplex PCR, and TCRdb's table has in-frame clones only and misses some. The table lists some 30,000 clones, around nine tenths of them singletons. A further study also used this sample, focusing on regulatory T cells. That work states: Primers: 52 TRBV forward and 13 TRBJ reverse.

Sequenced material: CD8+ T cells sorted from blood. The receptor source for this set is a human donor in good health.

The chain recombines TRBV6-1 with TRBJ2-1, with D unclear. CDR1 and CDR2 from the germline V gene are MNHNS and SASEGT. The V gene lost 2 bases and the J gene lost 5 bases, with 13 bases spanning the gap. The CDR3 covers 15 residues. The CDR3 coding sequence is TGTGCCAGCAGTGAATGGGGTCACAGAAACAATGAGCAGTTCTTC. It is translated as CASSEWGHRNNEQFF.

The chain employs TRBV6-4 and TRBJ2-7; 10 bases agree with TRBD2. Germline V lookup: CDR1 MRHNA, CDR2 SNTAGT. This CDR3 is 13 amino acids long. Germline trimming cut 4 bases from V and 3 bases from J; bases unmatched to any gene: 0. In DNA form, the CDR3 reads TGTGCCAGCAGTGTAGCGGGAGGCTACGAGCAGTACTTC. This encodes CASSVAGGYEQYF.

Written as DNA, the CDR3 is TGTGCCAGCAGCTTGGACGGAGGATTTAGCAATCAGCCCCAGCATTTT. The encoded protein is CASSLDGGFSNQPQHF. The gene calls are TRBV5-8 and TRBJ1-5; D call uncertain. The CDR3 loop spans 16 amino acids. Germline loops: CDR1 SGHTS, CDR2 YDEGEE. Trimming stripped 0 bases from V and 0 bases from J, with 10 bases between.

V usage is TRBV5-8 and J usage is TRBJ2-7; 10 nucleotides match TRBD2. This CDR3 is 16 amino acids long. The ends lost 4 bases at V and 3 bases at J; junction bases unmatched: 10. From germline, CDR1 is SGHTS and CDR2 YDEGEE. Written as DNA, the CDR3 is TGTGCCAGCAGCCAAGGTATGACTAGCGGGCACTACGAGCAGTACTTC. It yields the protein CASSQGMTSGHYEQYF.

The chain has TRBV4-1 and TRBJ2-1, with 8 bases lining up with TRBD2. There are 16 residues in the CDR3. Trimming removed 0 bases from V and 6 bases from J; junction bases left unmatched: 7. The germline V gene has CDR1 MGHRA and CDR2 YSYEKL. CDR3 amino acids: CASSQDGRGGINEQFF. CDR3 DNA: TGCGCCAGCAGCCAAGATGGACGGGGGGGCATCAATGAGCAGTTCTTC.

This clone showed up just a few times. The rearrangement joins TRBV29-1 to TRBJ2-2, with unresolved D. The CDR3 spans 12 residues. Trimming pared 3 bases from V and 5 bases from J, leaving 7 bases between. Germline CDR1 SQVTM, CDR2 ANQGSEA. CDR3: CSVERWTGELFF. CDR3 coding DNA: TGCAGCGTTGAGAGGTGGACCGGGGAGCTGTTTTTT.

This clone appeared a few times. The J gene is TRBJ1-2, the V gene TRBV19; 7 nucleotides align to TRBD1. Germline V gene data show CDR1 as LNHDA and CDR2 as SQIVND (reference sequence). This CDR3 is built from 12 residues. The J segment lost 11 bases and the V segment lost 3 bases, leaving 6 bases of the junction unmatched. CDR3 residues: CASSIGDRAYTF. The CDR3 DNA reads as TGTGCCAGTAGTATCGGGGACAGAGCTTACACCTTC.

CDR3 sequence: CASSTFDRGGGEAFF. The CDR3 nucleotides read TGTGCCAGTAGTACCTTCGACAGGGGAGGAGGTGAAGCTTTCTTT. The rearrangement links TRBV19 to TRBJ1-1; 8 bases are a match to TRBD1. The trim removed 4 bases at V and 7 bases at J, leaving 11 bases unmatched. The CDR3 has 15 residues. Germline V gene sequence: CDR1 LNHDA, CDR2 SQIVND (reference sequence).

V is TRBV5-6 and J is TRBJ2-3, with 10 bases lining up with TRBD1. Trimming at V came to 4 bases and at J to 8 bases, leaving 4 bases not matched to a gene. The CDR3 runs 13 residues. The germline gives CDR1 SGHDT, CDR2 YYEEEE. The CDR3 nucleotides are TGTGCCAGCAGCCTAGGGACAGGGGTTACGCAGTATTTT. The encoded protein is CASSLGTGVTQYF.

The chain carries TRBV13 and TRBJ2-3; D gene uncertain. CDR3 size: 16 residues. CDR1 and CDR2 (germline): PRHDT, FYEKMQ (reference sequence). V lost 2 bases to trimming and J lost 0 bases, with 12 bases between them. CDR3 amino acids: CASSLFQTASTDTQYF. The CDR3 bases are TGTGCCAGCAGCTTATTTCAGACCGCGAGCACAGATACGCAGTATTTT.

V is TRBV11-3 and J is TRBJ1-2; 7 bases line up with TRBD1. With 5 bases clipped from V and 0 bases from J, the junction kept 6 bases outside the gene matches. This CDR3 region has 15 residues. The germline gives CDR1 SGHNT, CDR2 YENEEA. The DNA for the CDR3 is TGTGCCAGCAGCAAAACAGGGGAAGCTAACTATGGCTACACCTTC. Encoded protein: CASSKTGEANYGYTF.

The CDR3 here is CASRQGTGELFF. The CDR3 region has the DNA TGTGCCAGCAGACAGGGGACCGGGGAGCTGTTTTTT. The rearrangement joins TRBV6-1 to TRBJ2-2; 7 bases fit TRBD1. V was pared by 6 bases and J by 5 bases, with 0 bases of the junction left unmatched. Germline CDR1 reads MNHNS; CDR2 reads SASEGT. This CDR3 spans 12 amino acids.

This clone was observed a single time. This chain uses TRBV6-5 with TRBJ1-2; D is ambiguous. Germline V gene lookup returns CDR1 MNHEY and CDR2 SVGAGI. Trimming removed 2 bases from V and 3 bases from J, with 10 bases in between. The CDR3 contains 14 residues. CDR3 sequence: CASSYKGLDYGYTF. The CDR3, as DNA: TGTGCCAGCAGTTACAAGGGTTTAGACTATGGCTACACCTTC.